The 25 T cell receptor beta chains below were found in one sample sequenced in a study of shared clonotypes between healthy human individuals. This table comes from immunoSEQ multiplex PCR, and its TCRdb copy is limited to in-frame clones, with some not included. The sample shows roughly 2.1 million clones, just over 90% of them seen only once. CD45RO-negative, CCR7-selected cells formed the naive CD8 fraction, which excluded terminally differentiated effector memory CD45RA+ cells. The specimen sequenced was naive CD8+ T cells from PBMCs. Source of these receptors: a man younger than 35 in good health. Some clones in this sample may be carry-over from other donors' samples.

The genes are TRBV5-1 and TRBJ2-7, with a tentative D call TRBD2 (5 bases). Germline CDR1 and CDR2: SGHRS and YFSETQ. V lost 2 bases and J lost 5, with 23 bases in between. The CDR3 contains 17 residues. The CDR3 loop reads CASSLGVKGRAVHEQYF. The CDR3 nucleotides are TGCGCCAGCAGCTTAGGAGTTAAGGGCAGAGCGGTCCACGAGCAGTACTTC.

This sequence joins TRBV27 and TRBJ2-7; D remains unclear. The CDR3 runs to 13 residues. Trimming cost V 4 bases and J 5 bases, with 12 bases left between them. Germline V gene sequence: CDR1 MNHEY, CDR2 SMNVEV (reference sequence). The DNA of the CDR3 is TGTGCCAGCAGTTGGGTTGGTAGTCACGAGCAGTACTTC. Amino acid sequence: CASSWVGSHEQYF.

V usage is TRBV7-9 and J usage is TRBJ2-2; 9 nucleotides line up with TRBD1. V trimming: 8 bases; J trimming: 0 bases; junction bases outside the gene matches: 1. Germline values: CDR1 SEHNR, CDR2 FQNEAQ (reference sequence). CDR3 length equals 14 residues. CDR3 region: CASRQGANTGELFF. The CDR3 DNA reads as TGTGCCAGCCGACAGGGGGCGAACACCGGGGAGCTGTTTTTT.

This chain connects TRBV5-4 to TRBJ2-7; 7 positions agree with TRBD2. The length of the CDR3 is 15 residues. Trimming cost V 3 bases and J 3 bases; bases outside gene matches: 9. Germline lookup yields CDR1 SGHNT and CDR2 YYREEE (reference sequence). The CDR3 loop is CASSSPWEGLYEQYF. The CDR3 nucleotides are TGTGCCAGCAGCTCGCCCTGGGAGGGCCTCTACGAGCAGTACTTC.

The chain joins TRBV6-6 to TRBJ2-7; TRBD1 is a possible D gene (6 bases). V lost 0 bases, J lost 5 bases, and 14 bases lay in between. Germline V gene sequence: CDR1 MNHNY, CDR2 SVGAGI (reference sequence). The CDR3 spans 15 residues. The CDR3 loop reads CASSYSSTGLDEQYF. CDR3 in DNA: TGTGCCAGCAGTTACTCGAGTACAGGGCTCGACGAGCAGTACTTC.

CDR3 DNA sequence: TGTGCCAGCAGCGGGACCGGGACCCCCGGGTGGAGTGAAGCTTTCTTT. It encodes CASSGTGTPGWSEAFF. V and J are TRBV9 and TRBJ1-1, with D possibly being TRBD1 (5 bases). The V gene's germline CDR1 is SGDLS and CDR2 YYNGEE. The CDR3 runs 16 residues. The V end lost 3 bases, the J end lost 7 bases, and 22 bases lay between the germline ends.

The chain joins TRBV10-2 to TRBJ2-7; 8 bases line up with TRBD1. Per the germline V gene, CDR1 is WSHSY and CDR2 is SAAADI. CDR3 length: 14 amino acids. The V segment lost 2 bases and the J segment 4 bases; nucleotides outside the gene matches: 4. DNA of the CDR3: TGCGCCAGCAGTGAGCGGACAGGGTGGTACGAGCAGTACTTC. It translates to CASSERTGWYEQYF.

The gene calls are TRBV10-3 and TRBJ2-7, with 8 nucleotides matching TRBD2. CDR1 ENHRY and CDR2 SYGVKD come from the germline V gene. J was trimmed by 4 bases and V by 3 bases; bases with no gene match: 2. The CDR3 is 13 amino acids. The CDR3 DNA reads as TGTGCCATCAGTGACGGCGGGAGGTACGAGCAGTACTTC. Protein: CAISDGGRYEQYF.

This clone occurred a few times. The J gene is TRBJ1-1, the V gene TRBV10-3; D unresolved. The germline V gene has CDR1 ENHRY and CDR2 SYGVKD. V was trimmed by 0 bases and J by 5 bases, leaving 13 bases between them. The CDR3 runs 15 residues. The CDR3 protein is CAISESFQVPTEAFF. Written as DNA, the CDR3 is TGTGCCATCAGTGAGTCGTTCCAGGTCCCTACTGAAGCTTTCTTT.

CDR3 sequence: CASSSRTSGGTDTQYF. DNA of the CDR3: TGCGCCAGCAGCTCGCGGACTAGCGGGGGCACAGATACGCAGTATTTT. The V and J genes are TRBV4-1 and TRBJ2-3, with 12 bases that match TRBD2. V lost 5 bases to trimming and J lost 1 base; unmatched junction nucleotides: 4. This CDR3 spans 16 amino acids. CDR1 is MGHRA, CDR2 YSYEKL, per germline.

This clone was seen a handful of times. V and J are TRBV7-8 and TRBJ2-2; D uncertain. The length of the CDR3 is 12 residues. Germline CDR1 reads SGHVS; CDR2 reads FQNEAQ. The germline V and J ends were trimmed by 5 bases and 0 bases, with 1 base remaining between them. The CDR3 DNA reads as TGTGCCAGCAGCACGAACACCGGGGAGCTGTTTTTT. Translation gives CASSTNTGELFF.

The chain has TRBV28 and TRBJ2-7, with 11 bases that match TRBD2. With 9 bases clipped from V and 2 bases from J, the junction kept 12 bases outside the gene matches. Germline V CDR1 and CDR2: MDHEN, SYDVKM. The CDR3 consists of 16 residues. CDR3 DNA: TGTGCCAGTAAGCCTGGACTAGCGGGTTATACCTACGAGCAGTACTTC. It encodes CASKPGLAGYTYEQYF. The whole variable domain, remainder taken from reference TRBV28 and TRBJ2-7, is DVKVTQSSRYLVKRTGEKVFLECVQDMDHENMFWYRQDPGLGLRLIYFSYDVKMKEKGDIPEGYSVSREKKERFSLILESASTNQTSMYLCASKPGLAGYTYEQYFGPGTRLTVT.

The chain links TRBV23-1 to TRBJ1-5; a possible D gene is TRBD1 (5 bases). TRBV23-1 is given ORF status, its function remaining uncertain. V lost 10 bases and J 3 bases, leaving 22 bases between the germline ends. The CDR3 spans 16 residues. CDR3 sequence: CATLFVVTGSNQPQHF. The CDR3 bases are TGCGCCACCTTATTTGTAGTAACAGGATCCAATCAGCCCCAGCATTTT.

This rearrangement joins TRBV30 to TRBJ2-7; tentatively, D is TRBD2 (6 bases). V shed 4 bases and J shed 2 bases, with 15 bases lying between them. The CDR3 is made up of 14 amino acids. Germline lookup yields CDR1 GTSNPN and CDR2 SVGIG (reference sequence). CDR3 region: CAWIRGRPPYEQYF. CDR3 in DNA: TGTGCCTGGATTCGGGGGAGGCCCCCCTACGAGCAGTACTTC.

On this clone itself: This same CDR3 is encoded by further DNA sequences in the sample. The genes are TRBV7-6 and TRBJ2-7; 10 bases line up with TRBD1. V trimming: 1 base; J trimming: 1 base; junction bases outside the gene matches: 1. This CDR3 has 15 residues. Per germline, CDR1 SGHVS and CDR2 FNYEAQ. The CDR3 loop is CASSLGTGGSYEQYF. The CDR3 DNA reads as TGTGCCAGCAGCTTAGGGACAGGGGGTTCCTACGAGCAGTACTTC.

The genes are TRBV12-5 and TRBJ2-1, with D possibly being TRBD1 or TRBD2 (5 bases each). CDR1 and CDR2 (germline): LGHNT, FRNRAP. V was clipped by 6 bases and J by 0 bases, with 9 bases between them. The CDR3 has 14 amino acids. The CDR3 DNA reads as TGTGCTAGTGGGGGGACGGGCTCCTACAATGAGCAGTTCTTC. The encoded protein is CASGGTGSYNEQFF.

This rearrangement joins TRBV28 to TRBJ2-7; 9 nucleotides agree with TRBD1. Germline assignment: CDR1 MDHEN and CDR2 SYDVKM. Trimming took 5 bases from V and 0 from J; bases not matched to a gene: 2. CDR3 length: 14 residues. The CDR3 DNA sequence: TGTGCCAGCAGTGAACAGGGGGCCTCCTACGAGCAGTACTTC. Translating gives CASSEQGASYEQYF.

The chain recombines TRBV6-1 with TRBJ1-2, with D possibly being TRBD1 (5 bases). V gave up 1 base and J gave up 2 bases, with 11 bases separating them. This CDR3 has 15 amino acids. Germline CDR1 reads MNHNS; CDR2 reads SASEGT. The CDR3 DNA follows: TGTGCCAGCAGTGAAGTGGCAGGGAGGAACTATGGCTACACCTTC. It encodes CASSEVAGRNYGYTF.

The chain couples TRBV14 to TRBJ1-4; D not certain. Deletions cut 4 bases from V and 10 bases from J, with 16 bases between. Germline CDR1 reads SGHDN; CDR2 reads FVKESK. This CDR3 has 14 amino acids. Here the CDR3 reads CASSPVRRVGKLFF. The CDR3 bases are TGTGCCAGCAGCCCCGTCAGACGCGTTGGAAAACTGTTTTTT.

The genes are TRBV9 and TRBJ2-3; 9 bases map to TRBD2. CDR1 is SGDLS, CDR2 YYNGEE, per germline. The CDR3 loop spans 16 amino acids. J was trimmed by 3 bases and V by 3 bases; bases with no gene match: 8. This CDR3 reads CASSDATSGQTDTQYF. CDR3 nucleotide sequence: TGTGCCAGCAGCGACGCTACTAGCGGGCAAACAGATACGCAGTATTTT.

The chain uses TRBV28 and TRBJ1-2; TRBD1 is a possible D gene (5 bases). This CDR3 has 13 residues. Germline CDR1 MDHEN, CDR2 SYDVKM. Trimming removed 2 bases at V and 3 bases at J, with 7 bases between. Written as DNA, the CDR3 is TGTGCCAGCAGTTTAATAGGGGACTATGGCTACACCTTC. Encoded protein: CASSLIGDYGYTF.

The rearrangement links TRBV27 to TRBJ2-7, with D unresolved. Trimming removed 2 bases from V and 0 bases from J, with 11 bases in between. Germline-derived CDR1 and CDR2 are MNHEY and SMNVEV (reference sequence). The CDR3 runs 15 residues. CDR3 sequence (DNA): TGTGCCAGCAGTTTACGGTCTTCGACCTCCTACGAGCAGTACTTC. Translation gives CASSLRSSTSYEQYF.

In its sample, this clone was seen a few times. CDR3 region: CASSSALGHTEAFF. The CDR3, as DNA: TGTGCCAGCAGCTCGGCACTGGGCCACACTGAAGCTTTCTTT. The chain employs TRBV7-9 and TRBJ1-1; D not resolved. CDR1 and CDR2 (germline): SEHNR, FQNEAQ (reference sequence). The CDR3 runs 14 residues. Trimming removed 4 bases from V and 3 bases from J, with 12 bases in between.

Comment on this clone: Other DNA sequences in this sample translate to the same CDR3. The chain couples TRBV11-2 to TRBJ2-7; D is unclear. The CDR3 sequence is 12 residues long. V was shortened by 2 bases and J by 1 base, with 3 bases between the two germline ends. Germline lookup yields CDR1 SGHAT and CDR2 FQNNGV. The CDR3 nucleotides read TGTGCCAGCAGCTTACCATCCTACGAGCAGTACTTC. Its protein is CASSLPSYEQYF.

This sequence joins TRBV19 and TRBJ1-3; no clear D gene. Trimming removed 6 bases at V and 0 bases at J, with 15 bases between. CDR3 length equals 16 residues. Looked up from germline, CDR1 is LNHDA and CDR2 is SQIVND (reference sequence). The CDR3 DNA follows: TGTGCCAGTAGCAGAGAACTACCCGTCTCTGGAAACACCATATATTTT. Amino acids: CASSRELPVSGNTIYF.